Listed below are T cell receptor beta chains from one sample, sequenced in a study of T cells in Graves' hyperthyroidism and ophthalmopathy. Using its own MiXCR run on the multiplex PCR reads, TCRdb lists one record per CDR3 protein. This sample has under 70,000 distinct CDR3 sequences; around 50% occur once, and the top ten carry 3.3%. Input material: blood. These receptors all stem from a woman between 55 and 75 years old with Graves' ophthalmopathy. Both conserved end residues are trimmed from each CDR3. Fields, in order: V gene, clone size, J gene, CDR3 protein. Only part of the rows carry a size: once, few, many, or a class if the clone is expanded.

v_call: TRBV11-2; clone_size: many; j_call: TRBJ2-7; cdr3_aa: ASRRQGASYEQY
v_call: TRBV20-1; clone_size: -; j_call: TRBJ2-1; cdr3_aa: SARDWAGNEQF
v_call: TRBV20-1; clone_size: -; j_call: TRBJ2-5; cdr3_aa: SARTGPGTQY
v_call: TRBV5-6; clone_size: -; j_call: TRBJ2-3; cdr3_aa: ASSSSGGTDTQY
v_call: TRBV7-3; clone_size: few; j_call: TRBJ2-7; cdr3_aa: ASSETSGSAYEQY
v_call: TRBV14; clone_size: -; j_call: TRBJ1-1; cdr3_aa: ASSQADRGLSEAF
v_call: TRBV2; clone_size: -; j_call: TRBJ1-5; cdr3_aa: ASSDSNQPQH
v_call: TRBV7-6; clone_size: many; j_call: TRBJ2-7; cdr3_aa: ASSLARRAFKSYEQY
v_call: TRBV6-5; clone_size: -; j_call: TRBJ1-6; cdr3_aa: ASSYWRTGNSPLH
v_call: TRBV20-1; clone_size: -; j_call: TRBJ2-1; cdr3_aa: SASTDNSYNEQF
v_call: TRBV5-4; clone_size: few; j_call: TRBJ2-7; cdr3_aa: ASSFASGGYEQY
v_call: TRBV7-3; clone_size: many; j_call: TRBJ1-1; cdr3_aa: ASSSRVGTEAF
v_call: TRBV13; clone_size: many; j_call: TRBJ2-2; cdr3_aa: ASSLRDSSNTGELF
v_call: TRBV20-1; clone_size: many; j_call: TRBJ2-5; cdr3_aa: SAQREEETQY
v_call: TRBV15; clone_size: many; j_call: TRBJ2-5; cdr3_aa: ATSRKTQGIETQY
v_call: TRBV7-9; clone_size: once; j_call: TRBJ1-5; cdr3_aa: ASSSGGQGSQPQH
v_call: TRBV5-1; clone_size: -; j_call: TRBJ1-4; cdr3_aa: ASSLVGSGWNEKLF
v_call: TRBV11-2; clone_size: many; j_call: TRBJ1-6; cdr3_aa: ASRAPKGQGLLYNSPLH
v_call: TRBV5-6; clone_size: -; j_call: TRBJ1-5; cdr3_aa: ASSLNYQPQH
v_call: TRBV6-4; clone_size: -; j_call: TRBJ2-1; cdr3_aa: ASSDGAGSFHEQF
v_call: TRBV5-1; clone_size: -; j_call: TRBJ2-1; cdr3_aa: ASSFPGGRYNEQF
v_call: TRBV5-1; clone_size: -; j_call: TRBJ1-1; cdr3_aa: ASSMALGVF
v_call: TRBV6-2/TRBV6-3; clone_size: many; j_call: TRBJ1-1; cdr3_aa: ASSLTGENTEAF
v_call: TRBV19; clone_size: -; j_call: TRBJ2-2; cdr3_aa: ASTRGEGFQNTGELF
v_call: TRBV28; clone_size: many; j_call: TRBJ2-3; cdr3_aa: ASSWTGADTQY
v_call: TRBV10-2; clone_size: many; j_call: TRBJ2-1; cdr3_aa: ASSEGGSGRTYEQF
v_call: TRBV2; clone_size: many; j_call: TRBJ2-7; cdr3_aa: ASSHSDPRSYEQY
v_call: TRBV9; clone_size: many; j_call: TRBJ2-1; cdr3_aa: ASSPQALSSYNEQF
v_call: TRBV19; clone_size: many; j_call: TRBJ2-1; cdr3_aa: ASSIGGGAYNEQF
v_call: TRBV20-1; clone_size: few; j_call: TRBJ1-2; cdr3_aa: SASQGNYGYT
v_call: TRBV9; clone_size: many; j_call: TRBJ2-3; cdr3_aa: ASSVSYPSTDTQY
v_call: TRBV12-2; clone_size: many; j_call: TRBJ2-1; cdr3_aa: ASPGRGASNEQF
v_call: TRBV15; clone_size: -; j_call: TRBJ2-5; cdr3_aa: ATSRGSGRHKETQY
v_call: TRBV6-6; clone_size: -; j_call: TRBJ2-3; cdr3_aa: ASSTRLGDTQY
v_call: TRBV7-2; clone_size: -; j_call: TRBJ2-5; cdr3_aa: ASGRRQTQY
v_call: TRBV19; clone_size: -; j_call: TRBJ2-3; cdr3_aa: ASQGSYTDTQY
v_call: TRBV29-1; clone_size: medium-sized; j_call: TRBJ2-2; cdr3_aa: SVGDLGLNGELF
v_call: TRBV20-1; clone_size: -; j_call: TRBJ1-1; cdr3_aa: SAVLTGTTEAF
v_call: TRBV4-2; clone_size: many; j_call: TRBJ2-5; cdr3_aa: ASSQDWWRRETQY
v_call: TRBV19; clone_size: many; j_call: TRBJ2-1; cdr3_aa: ASSMGPHNEQF
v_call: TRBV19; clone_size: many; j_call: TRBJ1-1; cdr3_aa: ASASSLFFGLNTEAF
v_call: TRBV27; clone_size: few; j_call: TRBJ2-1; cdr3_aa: ASSSARGGSSYNEQF
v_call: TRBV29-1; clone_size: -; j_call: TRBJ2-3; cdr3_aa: SVELGTSTDTQY
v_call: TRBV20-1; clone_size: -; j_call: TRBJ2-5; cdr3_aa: SARWTSGRAEETQY